This TCR beta chain was identified during a study of T-cell reconstitution after alpha-beta-depleted transplantation in children. This clonotype came up a few times. Its antigen is currently unknown. Using unique molecular identifiers, the investigators prepared the TCRbeta library. TCRdb passed the PCR reads through MiXCR, listing each CDR3 protein once. The sample records around 25,000 distinct CDR3 sequences, about a sixth being singletons. The CDR3 sequence is 16 residues long. Germline CDR1 and CDR2: MNHNS and SASEGT. With V trimmed by 4 bases and J by 6 bases, 9 bases remained unmatched. General study points: Reportedly, alpha-beta T cells present about two months post-transplant originated from several hundred expanded clones of graft origin.

The source is a male patient between 2 and 10 years old who had a stem cell transplant for acute lymphoblastic leukemia, so the T cells may come from the graft donor. The input for sequencing was PBMCs, mostly from graft donor cells, taken 60 days after TCRalphabeta/CD19-depleted stem cell transplant. The chain has TRBV6-1 and TRBJ2-4, with TRBD1 identical over 10 bases. CDR3 bases: TGTGCCAGCAGTGGGCGGGACAGGGGTTCGGCAAACATTCAGTACTTC. Translating it yields CASSGRDRGSANIQYF.